The 25 T cell receptor beta chains in this list originate from one sample, sequenced in a study of radiotherapy plus CTLA-4 blockade in lung cancer. Sequencing used immunoSEQ multiplex PCR; TCRdb keeps in-frame clones, though not all of them. The sample has about 100,000 clones, 83% seen once; the top ten hold roughly 0.84%. The sequencing here drew on peripheral blood, taken from a patient treated with radiotherapy plus ipilimumab. Receptors originate from a human donor with non-small cell lung cancer who had stable disease on radiotherapy plus ipilimumab.

The chain combines TRBV28 with TRBJ2-5; D is tentatively TRBD1 or TRBD2 (5 bases each). This CDR3 is 13 amino acids long. Trimming shortened V by 3 bases and J by 4 bases, and 9 bases separated the two germline ends. CDR1 is MDHEN and CDR2 is SYDVKM in the germline V gene. CDR3 loop: CASSLGGGETQYF. The CDR3 DNA is TGTGCCAGCAGTTTGGGTGGGGGAGAGACCCAGTACTTC.

V usage is TRBV29-1 and J usage is TRBJ2-7; no reliable D call. V was shortened by 7 bases and J by 0 bases, with 13 bases between the two germline ends. The CDR3 runs 13 residues. CDR1 and CDR2 from the germline V gene are SQVTM and ANQGSEA. In DNA, the CDR3 is TGCAGCGGGTCAGCCCTTTCCTCCTACGAGCAGTACTTC. Its protein product is CSGSALSSYEQYF.

V gene TRBV5-1 combines with J gene TRBJ2-7; no firm D call. The CDR3 loop spans 14 amino acids. CDR1 is SGHRS and CDR2 is YFSETQ in the germline V gene. V lost 0 bases and J 0 bases, leaving 7 bases between the germline ends. CDR3 sequence reads: CASSLVDNSYEQYF. Here the CDR3 DNA reads TGCGCCAGCAGCTTGGTAGACAACTCCTACGAGCAGTACTTC. The entire variable domain, with the rest obtained from reference TRBV5-1 and TRBJ2-7, is as follows: KAGVTQTPRYLIKTRGQQVTLSCSPISGHRSVSWYQQTPGQGLQFLFEYFSETQRNKGNFPGRFSGRQFSNSRSEMNVSTLELGDSALYLCASSLVDNSYEQYFGPGTRLTVT.

The gene calls are TRBV27 and TRBJ2-7; D uncertain. CDR3 length: 14 residues. Trimming stripped 5 bases from V and 4 bases from J, with 15 bases between. Germline assignment: CDR1 MNHEY and CDR2 SMNVEV (reference sequence). The CDR3 protein is CASSRYLGSYEQYF. The CDR3 DNA is TGTGCCAGCAGTCGTTACTTGGGCTCATACGAGCAGTACTTC.

Written as DNA, the CDR3 is TGTGCCAGCAGCTTGTCGGCAGGGTATGGCTACACCTTC. Amino acid sequence: CASSLSAGYGYTF. This sequence joins TRBV5-4 and TRBJ1-2; D perhaps matches TRBD1 (5 bases). V was cut by 1 base and J by 5 bases, with 9 bases left in between. From germline, CDR1 is SGHNT and CDR2 YYREEE (reference sequence). This CDR3 comprises 13 residues.

This sequence joins TRBV30 and TRBJ2-2; D is ambiguous. The CDR3 runs to 11 residues. CDR1 and CDR2 from the germline V gene are GTSNPN and SVGIG (reference sequence). V lost 2 bases and J lost 6, with 4 bases in between. Written as DNA, the CDR3 is TGTGCCTGGAGTAGCCCCGGGGAGCTGTTTTTT. It encodes CAWSSPGELFF.

The CDR3 DNA reads as TGTGCCAGCAGTCCCACTAGGAATACGCAGTATTTT. This gives the protein CASSPTRNTQYF. The chain joins TRBV7-3 to TRBJ2-3; D possibly corresponds to TRBD2 (5 bases). Germline assignment: CDR1 SGHTA and CDR2 FQGTGA. This CDR3 has 12 amino acids. Trimming left V 6 bases short and J 7 bases short, with 11 bases between.

This chain links TRBV28 with TRBJ2-7; D not certain. The V and J ends lost 3 bases and 6 bases respectively, with 15 bases between them. Germline values: CDR1 MDHEN, CDR2 SYDVKM. This CDR3 has 14 amino acids. CDR3 DNA: TGTGCCAGCAGTTTTTTCGTCCCCCCGGGCGAGCAGTACTTC. Residues: CASSFFVPPGEQYF.

CDR3 residues: CASSLAGGAGAFF. CDR3 coding DNA: TGTGCCAGCAGCTTAGCGGGGGGCGCGGGAGCTTTCTTT. The V call is TRBV7-8, the J call TRBJ1-1; tentatively, D is TRBD1 (6 bases). From germline, CDR1 is SGHVS and CDR2 FQNEAQ. The CDR3 length is 13 residues. V lost 0 bases and J lost 10, with 12 bases in between. Drawing the rest from reference TRBV7-8 and TRBJ1-1, the complete variable domain is GAGVSQSPRYKVAKRGQDVALRCDPISGHVSLFWYQQALGQGPEFLTYFQNEAQLDKSGLPSDRFFAERPEGSVSTLKIQRTQQEDSAVYLCASSLAGGAGAFFGQGTRLTVV.

V gene TRBV7-6 combines with J gene TRBJ2-2, with 8 bases identical to TRBD1. V lost 5 bases, J lost 4 bases, and 6 bases stayed unmatched. Germline CDR1 SGHVS, CDR2 FNYEAQ. The CDR3 is 15 residues long. CDR3 in DNA: TGTGCCAGCAGCCTCGGACAGGGCTCCACCGGGGAGCTGTTTTTT. It specifies CASSLGQGSTGELFF.

This clone was seen more than once but under ten times. V usage is TRBV4-1 and J usage is TRBJ2-7, with 9 bases that match TRBD2. CDR3 length: 22 amino acids. The junction had 26 bases not matched to a gene; V was cut back by 5 bases and J by 0 bases. Per germline, CDR1 MGHRA and CDR2 YSYEKL. The CDR3 bases are TGCGCCAGCAGCGAAGCCGATAGAGCCACTAGCGGGCTTCCAACTACCTCCTACGAGCAGTACTTC. This codes for CASSEADRATSGLPTTSYEQYF.

The chain links TRBV19 to TRBJ1-2; perhaps TRBD1 as D (5 bases). Germline V gene sequence: CDR1 LNHDA, CDR2 SQIVND (reference sequence). The CDR3 runs to 15 residues. The V end was cut by 5 bases, the J end by 1 base, with 14 bases between. This chain's CDR3 is CASSASSGGNYGYTF. The CDR3 DNA follows: TGTGCCAGTAGTGCCTCGAGTGGGGGTAACTATGGCTACACCTTC.

The gene calls are TRBV9 and TRBJ2-5; TRBD1 agrees at 7 bases. The germline V gene has CDR1 SGDLS and CDR2 YYNGEE. CDR3 length: 15 residues. J lost 4 bases, V lost 4 bases, and 10 bases had no gene match. The CDR3 is CASSFSGTALETQYF. CDR3 DNA sequence: TGTGCCAGCAGCTTTTCCGGGACAGCCTTAGAGACCCAGTACTTC.

CDR3 bases: TGTGCCAGTAGTACCAATGAGGGGGCGCGTTATGGCTACACCTTC. Translated, it gives CASSTNEGARYGYTF. V gene TRBV19 combines with J gene TRBJ1-2; TRBD1 aligns across 7 bases. The CDR3 is 15 amino acids. With V trimmed by 4 bases and J by 5 bases, 10 bases remained unmatched. In germline, CDR1 is LNHDA, CDR2 SQIVND (reference sequence).

The chain couples TRBV7-9 to TRBJ1-1; D ambiguous. The V end lost 1 base, the J end lost 1 base, and 7 bases lay between the germline ends. CDR1 is SEHNR, CDR2 FQNEAQ, per germline (reference sequence). The CDR3 spans 14 residues. The CDR3 DNA reads as TGTGCCAGCAGCTTAGTGTCTGGGAACACTGAAGCTTTCTTT. Translating it yields CASSLVSGNTEAFF.

The chain combines TRBV28 with TRBJ1-1; 11 bases line up with TRBD1. Germline values: CDR1 MDHEN, CDR2 SYDVKM. Trimming removed 6 bases from V and 5 bases from J; junction bases left unmatched: 11. The CDR3 is made up of 16 amino acids. The CDR3 sequence is CASRRTGTGGGTEAFF. As DNA, the CDR3 is TGTGCCAGCAGGCGGACCGGGACAGGGGGAGGAACTGAAGCTTTCTTT. The entire variable domain, with the rest obtained from reference TRBV28 and TRBJ1-1, is as follows: DVKVTQSSRYLVKRTGEKVFLECVQDMDHENMFWYRQDPGLGLRLIYFSYDVKMKEKGDIPEGYSVSREKKERFSLILESASTNQTSMYLCASRRTGTGGGTEAFFGQGTRLTVV.

The genes are TRBV30 and TRBJ2-1; 8 nucleotides agree with TRBD2. The CDR3 consists of 15 residues. Germline V gene data show CDR1 as GTSNPN and CDR2 as SVGIG (reference sequence). V shed 0 bases and J 4 bases; nucleotides not matched to a gene: 5. The CDR3 DNA sequence: TGTGCCTGGAGTGTAGGGCTAGCGGGTTACAATGAGCAGTTCTTC. Its translation: CAWSVGLAGYNEQFF.

The chain joins TRBV6-5 to TRBJ1-1; D is unclear. V gave up 6 bases and J gave up 3 bases, with 14 bases separating them. This CDR3 is 14 amino acids long. Germline CDR1 MNHEY, CDR2 SVGAGI. The CDR3 loop is CASRRPVADTEAFF. The CDR3 nucleotides are TGTGCCAGCAGGCGGCCCGTCGCGGACACTGAAGCTTTCTTT.

This chain links TRBV11-2 with TRBJ2-5; 9 bases line up with TRBD2. Per germline, CDR1 SGHAT and CDR2 FQNNGV. With V trimmed by 5 bases and J by 2 bases, 9 bases remained unmatched. CDR3 length: 16 residues. For the CDR3, the DNA is TGTGCCAGCAGCCTAGGACTAGCGAGTCTTCAAGAGACCCAGTACTTC. This gives the protein CASSLGLASLQETQYF.

This clone occurred once. At one end the junction does not follow the germline gene, possibly because of a read error. The CDR3 DNA follows: TGTGCCAGCACCTTAGACAGGAGTCCAACCTACGAGCAGTACTTC. Encoded protein: CASTLDRSPTYEQYF. J is TRBJ2-7 and V is TRBV7-2; a possible D gene is TRBD1 (6 bases). CDR3 length: 15 amino acids. Germline CDR1 SGHTA, CDR2 FQGNSA.

The rearrangement uses TRBV5-1 and TRBJ2-2, with 11 bases identical to TRBD2. Per the germline V gene, CDR1 is SGHRS and CDR2 is YFSETQ. V lost 1 base, J lost 7 bases, and 6 bases stayed unmatched. The CDR3 totals 16 residues. CDR3 in amino acids: CASSLTSGSRGGELFF. In nucleotides, the CDR3 is TGCGCCAGCAGCTTGACTAGCGGGAGTCGGGGCGGGGAGCTGTTTTTT. Based on the CDR3 plus reference TRBV5-1 and TRBJ2-2, the full variable domain is KAGVTQTPRYLIKTRGQQVTLSCSPISGHRSVSWYQQTPGQGLQFLFEYFSETQRNKGNFPGRFSGRQFSNSRSEMNVSTLELGDSALYLCASSLTSGSRGGELFFGEGSRLTVL.

The genes are TRBV6-1 and TRBJ2-7; D may correspond to TRBD1 or TRBD2 (6 bases each). This CDR3 is built from 14 residues. The V end lost 6 bases, the J end lost 4 bases, and 16 bases lay between the germline ends. Germline loops: CDR1 MNHNS, CDR2 SASEGT. The CDR3 DNA is TGTGCCAGCAGGCCCGCCGGGGGCTTTTACGAGCAGTACTTC. Amino acids: CASRPAGGFYEQYF.

This clone was seen once. The CDR3 DNA sequence: TGTGCCAGCAGCTTTCAGGGAAATCATGGCTACACCTTC. Amino acids: CASSFQGNHGYTF. V and J are TRBV11-2 and TRBJ1-2; D is possibly TRBD1 (5 bases). From germline, CDR1 is SGHAT and CDR2 FQNNGV. This CDR3 has 13 amino acids. Trimming removed 3 bases from V and 6 bases from J, with 11 bases in between.

J is TRBJ2-7 and V is TRBV11-2, with 10 bases identical to TRBD1. Looked up from germline, CDR1 is SGHAT and CDR2 is FQNNGV. V lost 3 bases and J lost 2; bases outside the gene matches: 4. The CDR3 contains 15 residues. The CDR3 coding sequence is TGTGCCAGCAGCTTGAGGGACAGGGGTCCCTACGAGCAGTACTTC. Protein: CASSLRDRGPYEQYF.

V gene TRBV6-1 combines with J gene TRBJ2-1; possible D gene TRBD2, 7 bases. This CDR3 spans 12 amino acids. The V end was cut by 8 bases, the J end by 9 bases, with 14 bases between. Per germline, CDR1 MNHNS and CDR2 SASEGT. Here the CDR3 reads CASRGGAPEQFF. The CDR3 nucleotides are TGTGCCAGCCGAGGGGGGGCCCCTGAGCAGTTCTTC.